A single T cell receptor beta chain is shown here with its context. Its antigen is unknown. This entry is derived from a study of T cell responses to AZD1222 COVID-19 vaccine. Regarding the study as a whole: The donor group comprised mostly white British people and more females; the analysis possibly underestimated clonal diversity.

The study pooled second doses at about 4 or about 12 weeks. Method: immunoSEQ multiplex PCR; TCRdb's copy keeps in-frame clones and lacks some. The sample holds 90,000 to 120,000 clones; about nine tenths are singletons and the top ten take 8% to 10%. Germline loops: CDR1 GTSNPN, CDR2 SVGIG (reference sequence). The germline V and J ends were trimmed by 0 bases and 7 bases, with 7 bases remaining between them. The CDR3 totals 13 residues. This chain uses TRBV30 with TRBJ1-6; D is unclear. The TCR originated in an adult who received the AZD1222 COVID-19 vaccine. The material sequenced was peripheral blood, taken 28 days after the second AZD1222 dose. The CDR3 DNA follows: TGTGCCTGGAGTGTACGGCTGAATTCACCCCTCCACTTT. Protein sequence: CAWSVRLNSPLHF.